This note documents a single T cell receptor beta chain sequence. The data belong to a study of blood T cell repertoires in COVID-19. V was shortened by 1 base and J by 7 bases, with 11 bases between the two germline ends. Germline-derived CDR1 and CDR2 are LNHDA and SQIVND (reference sequence). CDR3 length: 15 amino acids. Original methodology: Scientists estimated how many nucleated cells there were by amplifying reference gene primers. Sequencing was performed with immunoSEQ multiplex PCR; in TCRdb, only in-frame clones are kept and a portion is missing. V, J and clone size are taken as reported in that table, and D and trimming were inferred from the DNA itself. The sample lists about 16,000 clones, 90% to 95% seen once, with more than 4% in the top ten.

The chain couples TRBV19 to TRBJ1-6; D is unresolved. Input material: peripheral blood. This TCR was recovered from a man aged 55 to 70 with active COVID-19. The CDR3, as DNA: TGTGCCAGTAGTATAGTCGCGGGGTCAAATTCACCCCTCCACTTT. It translates to CASSIVAGSNSPLHF.